This T cell receptor beta chain was retrieved from a study of blood T cell repertoires in COVID-19 (dated by TCRdb to 2020 to 2021). Context from the whole study: The collaborator samples originated in the United States, Italy and Spain and spanned the acute and convalescent phases of COVID-19. Deeply sampled blood TCRbeta repertoires from subjects exposed to, actively infected with, or recovered from COVID-19 were included in the dataset. The repertoires were released in a freely available public database meant as a resource for research on the immune response to SARS-CoV-2. Where HLA class I and class II types were available, the types were taken from metadata supplied by the sample provider, not from assay-based typing. Samples came from the ongoing ImmuneRACE study (first 160 participants) plus 1,254 subjects from 6 global collaborators. The prospective study material was composed of cDNA or gDNA derived from T cells, B-cell-depleted T cells, or PBMCs. The sample metadata nearly always contained a de-identified subject ID, COVID-19 status, age in years and sex.

Broad study findings and their caveats: How much clinical and demographic metadata was included differed by source and by participant, and the metadata was provided uncurated.

Counted from cysteine to phenylalanine, this CDR3 has 17 amino acids. Only the CDR3 portion is preserved as DNA: 51 bases, with reading frame beginning at the first base. For CDR1 and CDR2, the germline V gene lists KGHSH and LQKENI. Germline trimming amounts to 6 bases on V and 2 bases on J, with 8 as the count of junction bases outside the gene matches. TCRbeta CDR3 regions were amplified from genomic DNA using the immunoSEQ Assay, a bias-controlled multiplex PCR. Per the source publication's procedure: Nucleated cell counts per sample were estimated from amplification of reference gene primers within the assay. Sequence reads were collapsed and filtered to measure the absolute abundance of every unique TCRbeta CDR3 rearrangement. For each sample, productive Simpson clonality was calculated as the square root of Simpson's diversity index over productive rearrangements. TCRdb re-hosts the immuneACCESS table, in-frame sequences only. Its copies lack some clones; in the studies checked, an unresolved V gene accounts for under half of them, and the cause for the rest is not known. V and J calls and clone size are given by that table; D and trimming were obtained from the DNA. The sample data list about 300,000 clones, and around 87% of these were observed just once. The ten largest clonotypes hold around 1.4% of the sample.

Each collaborating institution followed its own protocols to collect whole blood in K2EDTA tubes. Collaborator samples were shipped for TCRbeta analysis as frozen whole blood, isolated PBMCs, or DNA extracted from either sample type. Details on this clone: Its antigen remains unidentified. The sample holds no much larger clone one base away, and base qualities are not on file.

The chain employs TRBV18 and TRBJ2-1; the central 12 bases match TRBD2. The sequencing input was peripheral blood. The source is a man between 65 and 80 years old with acute or convalescent COVID-19. The nucleotide sequence is TGTGCCAGCTCGCGCACTAGCGGGGGGATCACCTACAATGAGCAGTTCTTC. This yields the protein CASSRTSGGITYNEQFF.